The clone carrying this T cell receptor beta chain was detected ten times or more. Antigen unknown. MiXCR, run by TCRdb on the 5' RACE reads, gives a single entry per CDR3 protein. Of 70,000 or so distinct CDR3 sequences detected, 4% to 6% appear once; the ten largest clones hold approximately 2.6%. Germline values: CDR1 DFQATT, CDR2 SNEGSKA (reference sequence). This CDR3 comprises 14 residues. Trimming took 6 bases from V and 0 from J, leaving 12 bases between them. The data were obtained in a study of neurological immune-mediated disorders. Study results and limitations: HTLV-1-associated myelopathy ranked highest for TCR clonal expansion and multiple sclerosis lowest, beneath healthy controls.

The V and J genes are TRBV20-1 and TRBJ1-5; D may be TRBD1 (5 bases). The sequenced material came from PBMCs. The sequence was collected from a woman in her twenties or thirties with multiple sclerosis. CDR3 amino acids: CSASPGGSNQPQHF. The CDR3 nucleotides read TGCAGTGCCTCTCCCGGGGGTAGCAATCAGCCCCAGCATTTT.